The entry below describes one T cell receptor (beta chain). The antigen remains unidentified. The data are from a study of cytomegalovirus exposure and HLA in healthy donors. Whole-study findings and limits: Sequencing likely produced, as an artifact, a cluster of highly shared sequence variants. Researchers counted approximately 160 TCR beta chains as cytomegalovirus-associated. Another analysis was done later, and it associated approximately 15,000 TCR beta sequences with HLA alleles at 0.05 false discovery rate. Earlier analysis yielded a pattern in which most TCR beta V segments were productive about 87% or about 30% of the time.

PCR involved 60 Vbeta and 13 Jbeta primers. The assay was immunoSEQ multiplex PCR, and TCRdb's table has in-frame clones only and misses some. The sample shows over 200,000 clones, and approximately 1% sits with its ten largest clones. Sequences were obtained from PBMCs. This receptor was taken from a woman in her 30s in good health and CMV-seropositive.

The DNA of the CDR3 is TGTGCCAGCAGTTTATCGGGTAGCCCGCCTAGCAATGAGCAGTTCTTC. It yields the protein CASSLSGSPPSNEQFF. The gene calls are TRBV27 and TRBJ2-1; D is ambiguous. The CDR3 runs to 16 residues. The germline V gene encodes CDR1 MNHEY and CDR2 SMNVEV (reference sequence). The V end was cut by 0 bases, the J end by 6 bases, with 15 bases between.